This T cell receptor (beta chain) was documented in a study of beta chain features in type 1 diabetes (dated by TCRdb to the late 2010s). Background on the whole study: Patients and healthy donors did not differ in mean age, gender distribution, total cell number or subset yield. A total of some 100,000,000 sorted cells were examined across all samples, and a strong correlation was observed between cell number per subset and RNA yield. In the study, TCRB repertoires of sorted circulating CD4+ T cell subsets from recently diagnosed type 1 diabetes patients were compared with those of matched healthy donors. Regulatory and stem cell-like memory subsets were obtained from only 8 patients and about 8 healthy donors, while naive and central memory subsets were obtained from all 28 donors.

This clone was seen a handful of times. Its antigen is unknown. Base quality data are lacking; no much larger clone is found one base away. The research as a whole found: PCR may preferentially amplify shorter templates, but because patient and control samples were amplified and corrected together, any resulting skew would affect both groups equally. Naive, central memory and regulatory TCRB repertoires appeared to be more similar among patients than among healthy donors. A moderate but significant shortening of TCRB CDR3 length was observed in type 1 diabetes patients in all four CD4+ subsets. Patients with type 1 diabetes made fewer insertions and deleted more nucleotides at VDJ recombination sites, implying thymic rearrangement abnormalities. Because cDNA was sequenced instead of genomic DNA, activated cells with high expression could be over-represented, although the groups did not differ in activation or CD3 levels. Because small numbers of individuals were included in the HLA sub-analyses, any influence of HLA type on TCRB rearrangement was left unresolved.

The CDR1 and CDR2 encoded by the germline V gene are KGHSH and LQKENI. V and J are trimmed by 3 bases and 4 bases, and the gene matches miss 2 bases of the junction. From its cysteine to its phenylalanine, the CDR3 spans 14 amino acids. Here the CDR3 DNA is all that survives: 42 bases in frame from base 1. The entire isolated RNA was reverse transcribed using the High Capacity cDNA Reverse Transcription Kit, and thus expressed TCRB transcripts were sequenced. Deep immunoSEQ sequencing was performed on naive, central memory and regulatory T cell samples, with an average of about 4 million total reads per sample. Sorted cells were lysed in RLT buffer and RNA was extracted with DNase-treated RNeasy Micro or Mini kits, depending on cell number. To prevent cross-contamination, each cell subset was processed individually, whereas patient and healthy donor samples were processed jointly. Using the immunoSEQ multiplex PCR, TCRB sequences were amplified from cDNA into 87-bp fragments spanning the CDR3 region. Sequencing of the amplicons was done on the Illumina HiSeq platform. The authors' analysis ran thus. PCR bias was computationally corrected using synthetic template baselines, reads within Hamming distance 2 were collapsed, and singletons that could not be merged were discarded. Reads were aligned against IMGT to assign V, D and J genes, CDR3 length and insertions or deletions at six rearrangement sites. Within each subset, clonotype counts were normalized to sorted cell number, and only after that were true diversity and Gini coefficients computed with the tcR R package. The overlap coefficient, calculated on TCRB nucleotide sequences, was used to measure repertoire sharing. Drawn from immuneACCESS, this table holds only the in-frame rearrangements with V and J called that TCRdb kept. Clones are partly lost; checked studies trace under half to an unresolved V gene and leave the rest unexplained. The D gene and trimming were derived from the DNA, and the V and J assignments and clone size from that table. The sample includes 140,000 to 150,000 clones, with roughly 50% observed a single time. The top ten hold over 0.4% of the sample.

A single peripheral blood draw of around 120 mL on average was collected from each donor into heparinised tubes. Naive, central memory, regulatory and stem cell-like memory CD4+ T cells were sorted on a BD FACSAria II using a panel including CD45RO, CCR7, CD25, CD127, CD95 and CD27. Purity was above 95% for every sorted population. PBMCs were isolated right away by Lymphoprep density gradient centrifugation and were stained directly, without culture. So that batch effects would be minimized, each experiment stained and sorted samples in pairs, pairing one healthy donor with one patient. The V gene is TRBV18 and the J gene is TRBJ2-1, and 8 junctional nucleotides match TRBD1. The sequence was collected from a man aged 18 to 35 in good health. The specimen sequenced was Tregs from blood. This specimen's cell subset or site label, per the study, means: regulatory CD4+ T cells. The DNA sequence follows: TGTGCCAGCTCACCGGACAGGGTATACAATGAGCAGTTCTTC. This gives the protein CASSPDRVYNEQFF.